The 5 T cell receptor beta chains given below trace back to one sample, sequenced in a study of blood T cell repertoires in COVID-19. Assay: immunoSEQ multiplex PCR; the TCRdb copy retains only in-frame clones and omits some. The repertoire includes roughly 230,000 clones, roughly 80% of them detected once, and less than 5.5% sits in the top ten. Source material: peripheral blood. The receptors originated from a man between 50 and 59 years old with active or convalescent COVID-19.

V is TRBV6-5 and J is TRBJ2-7, with D possibly matching TRBD1 (6 bases). Germline CDR1 MNHEY, CDR2 SVGAGI. Trimming took off 6 bases at V and 0 bases at J, with 12 bases between the two ends. This CDR3 contains 14 residues. The CDR3 nucleotides are TGTGCCAGCAGGCAGGGGTTCACCTCCTACGAGCAGTACTTC. Residues: CASRQGFTSYEQYF.

The J gene is TRBJ1-6, the V gene TRBV6-1, with 7 bases matching TRBD1. V lost 4 bases and J lost 7; bases outside the gene matches: 13. Germline V gene lookup returns CDR1 MNHNS and CDR2 SASEGT. CDR3 length equals 17 residues. CDR3 region: CASSVSGDRRPNSPLHF. The CDR3 DNA follows: TGTGCCAGCAGTGTATCAGGGGACAGACGACCCAATTCACCCCTCCACTTT.

The J gene is TRBJ2-7, the V gene TRBV19, with a weak D call TRBD2 (5 bases). Germline CDR1 reads LNHDA; CDR2 reads SQIVND (reference sequence). V shed 6 bases and J shed 7 bases, with 13 bases lying between them. The CDR3 is made up of 12 amino acids. The CDR3 nucleotides read TGTGCCAGTAGAGCGGCCTCTCGGGAGCAGTACTTC. This codes for CASRAASREQYF. The full variable domain, its missing parts supplied by reference TRBV19 and TRBJ2-7, is DGGITQSPKYLFRKEGQNVTLSCEQNLNHDAMYWYRQDPGQGLRLIYYSQIVNDFQKGDIAEGYSVSREKKESFPLTVTSAQKNPTAFYLCASRAASREQYFGPGTRLTVT.

The chain is built from TRBV19 and TRBJ2-3; 8 nucleotides align to TRBD1. With V trimmed by 5 bases and J by 0 bases, 4 bases remained unmatched. The CDR3 contains 15 residues. CDR1 and CDR2 from the germline V gene are LNHDA and SQIVND (reference sequence). CDR3 loop: CASSAGTGSTDTQYF. DNA for the CDR3: TGTGCCAGTAGTGCCGGGACAGGTAGCACAGATACGCAGTATTTT. Filled out from reference TRBV19 and TRBJ2-3, the complete variable domain reads DGGITQSPKYLFRKEGQNVTLSCEQNLNHDAMYWYRQDPGQGLRLIYYSQIVNDFQKGDIAEGYSVSREKKESFPLTVTSAQKNPTAFYLCASSAGTGSTDTQYFGPGTRLTVL.

In its sample, this clone was seen a few times. CDR3 sequence: CASSLTTGQGAAGEAFF. For the CDR3, the DNA is TGCGCCAGCAGCCTCACCACGGGACAGGGGGCGGCTGGTGAAGCTTTCTTT. The rearrangement links TRBV4-1 to TRBJ1-1; 12 bases line up with TRBD1. Germline V gives CDR1 MGHRA, CDR2 YSYEKL. V lost 4 bases and J lost 7; bases outside the gene matches: 13. The CDR3 contains 17 residues.